The 27 T cell receptor beta chains below all came from one sample that was sequenced in a study of blood T cell repertoires in COVID-19. The table came from immunoSEQ multiplex PCR; TCRdb's copy has only in-frame clones and leaves some out. The repertoire holds about 120,000 clones, with 90% as singletons. Sequenced sample: peripheral blood. These receptors were obtained from a human donor with active COVID-19. The donor label of this sample is uncertain.

The chain has TRBV24-1 and TRBJ1-5; D uncertain. Trimming cost V 2 bases and J 0 bases, with 10 bases left between them. Germline loops: CDR1 KGHDR, CDR2 SFDVKD. This CDR3 is built from 16 residues. CDR3 DNA: TGTGCCACCAGTGATTCCAACAGAGCTAGCAATCAGCCCCAGCATTTT. Its translation: CATSDSNRASNQPQHF.

The V gene is TRBV19, the J gene TRBJ2-7; the D gene is possibly TRBD2 (6 bases). Trimming removed 3 bases from V and 2 bases from J, with 14 bases in between. Germline V gives CDR1 LNHDA, CDR2 SQIVND (reference sequence). The CDR3 loop spans 15 amino acids. The DNA for the CDR3 is TGTGCCAGTAGTATTGGGAGGCGGCAGACCTACGAGCAGTACTTC. It yields the protein CASSIGRRQTYEQYF.

This chain links TRBV19 with TRBJ1-2, with 8 bases identical to TRBD1. This CDR3 has 14 residues. The V gene end was trimmed by 7 bases and the J gene end by 4 bases; junction bases not matched to a gene: 8. Germline V lookup: CDR1 LNHDA, CDR2 SQIVND (reference sequence). In DNA form, the CDR3 reads TGTGCCAGTACCGCGGACAGGGCGTCCTATGGCTACACCTTC. It is translated as CASTADRASYGYTF.

The chain joins TRBV25-1 to TRBJ1-2, with D unclear. This CDR3 comprises 13 residues. The V end lost 8 bases, the J end lost 2 bases, and 12 bases lay between the germline ends. Germline CDR1 MGHDK, CDR2 SYGVNS. This chain's CDR3 is CASEGGMNYGYTF. As DNA, the CDR3 is TGTGCCAGCGAAGGAGGGATGAACTATGGCTACACCTTC.

This clone was detected only once. V and J are TRBV27 and TRBJ2-7; 10 bases are a match to TRBD1. V gave up 5 bases and J gave up 4 bases; unmatched junction bases: 2. This CDR3 has 13 residues. Germline CDR1 and CDR2: MNHEY and SMNVEV (reference sequence). Here the CDR3 reads CASSGTGDYEQYF. CDR3 DNA: TGTGCCAGCAGTGGGACAGGGGATTACGAGCAGTACTTC.

V usage is TRBV5-4 and J usage is TRBJ2-3, with a weak D call TRBD2 (6 bases). V was trimmed by 0 bases and J by 1 base, leaving 12 bases between them. CDR1 SGHNT and CDR2 YYREEE come from the germline V gene (reference sequence). The CDR3 sequence is 16 residues long. CDR3 in DNA: TGTGCCAGCAGCTTGGATTGGGGGGTGGGCACAGATACGCAGTATTTT. This sequence encodes CASSLDWGVGTDTQYF.

This chain joins TRBV2 and TRBJ2-5; 7 nucleotides match TRBD2. V lost 8 bases to trimming and J lost 2 bases; unmatched junction nucleotides: 5. CDR1 is SNHLY, CDR2 FYNNEI, per germline. This CDR3 has 13 residues. The CDR3 bases are TGTGCCAGCGTTCCGGGACTACAAGAGACCCAGTACTTC. Translated: CASVPGLQETQYF.

In its sample, this clone was seen a few times. The chain employs TRBV2 and TRBJ1-5, with no clear D. Germline loops: CDR1 SNHLY, CDR2 FYNNEI. The length of the CDR3 is 15 residues. Trimming took off 1 base at V and 0 bases at J, with 7 bases between the two ends. This chain's CDR3 is CASSEERHSNQPQHF. In nucleotides, the CDR3 is TGTGCCAGCAGTGAAGAGCGGCATAGCAATCAGCCCCAGCATTTT.

This sequence joins TRBV10-3 and TRBJ2-3; D might be TRBD1 (5 bases). CDR1 and CDR2 (germline): ENHRY, SYGVKD. Trimming stripped 4 bases from V and 1 base from J, with 12 bases between. CDR3 length: 15 residues. CDR3: CAISAGADRTDTQYF. CDR3 nucleotides: TGTGCCATCAGTGCTGGGGCTGATCGCACAGATACGCAGTATTTT.

The chain couples TRBV29-1 to TRBJ2-3; 12 bases line up with TRBD2. The germline CDR1 and CDR2 sequences are SQVTM and ANQGSEA. The V segment lost 8 bases and the J segment 2 bases; nucleotides outside the gene matches: 8. The CDR3 loop spans 15 amino acids. This CDR3 reads CSIPGTSGFTDTQYF. The CDR3 region has the DNA TGCAGCATCCCGGGGACTAGCGGGTTCACAGATACGCAGTATTTT.

This clone has a single count. The V gene is TRBV4-1, the J gene TRBJ1-4; TRBD1 is a possible D gene (6 bases). Trimming took 2 bases from V and 12 from J, leaving 13 bases between them. CDR3 length: 13 amino acids. Germline CDR1 and CDR2: MGHRA and YSYEKL. Here the CDR3 DNA reads TGCGCCAGCAGCCAACTCGGACAGACGGAACTGTTTTTT. Translating it yields CASSQLGQTELFF.

The chain has TRBV30 and TRBJ1-5; D ambiguous. Trimming stripped 0 bases from V and 5 bases from J, with 11 bases between. This CDR3 spans 14 amino acids. Per germline, CDR1 GTSNPN and CDR2 SVGIG (reference sequence). The CDR3 bases are TGTGCCTGGAGTGTAAGCCACCAGGATCAGCCCCAGCATTTT. It is translated as CAWSVSHQDQPQHF.

This clone was found once. The chain uses TRBV27 and TRBJ2-7; 9 nucleotides align to TRBD1. This CDR3 comprises 14 residues. The trim removed 3 bases at V and 3 bases at J, leaving 3 bases unmatched. Germline CDR1 is MNHEY and CDR2 is SMNVEV (reference sequence). In DNA, the CDR3 is TGTGCCAGCAGTTTTACGGGACAGGGCTACGAGCAGTACTTC. Translating gives CASSFTGQGYEQYF.

A single count supports this clone. V gene TRBV9 combines with J gene TRBJ2-3; no clear D. The germline V gene encodes CDR1 SGDLS and CDR2 YYNGEE. This CDR3 is 14 amino acids long. V was pared by 3 bases and J by 0 bases, with 8 bases between. As DNA, the CDR3 is TGTGCCAGCAGCGCGCGGTCTAGCACAGATACGCAGTATTTT. Translating gives CASSARSSTDTQYF.

The chain employs TRBV6-5 and TRBJ2-3; 8 bases are a match to TRBD1. The length of the CDR3 is 15 residues. The V segment lost 0 bases and the J segment 5 bases; nucleotides outside the gene matches: 4. The germline gives CDR1 MNHEY, CDR2 SVGAGI. CDR3 DNA sequence: TGTGCCAGCAGTTACTCAGGACAGGGAGGAGATACGCAGTATTTT. This sequence encodes CASSYSGQGGDTQYF.

The CDR3 DNA reads as TGTGCCAGCAGTCCCCCCCATTCCTACGAGCAGTACTTC. This translates into CASSPPHSYEQYF. V is TRBV12-3 or TRBV12-4 and J is TRBJ2-7; unclear D gene. This CDR3 has 13 amino acids. V was cut by 5 bases and J by 1 base, with 9 bases left in between.

This clone was counted a single time. This sequence joins TRBV6-4 and TRBJ2-1; TRBD1 is a possible D gene (6 bases). The V and J ends lost 0 bases and 4 bases respectively, with 19 bases between them. The CDR3 consists of 18 residues. Per germline, CDR1 MRHNA and CDR2 SNTAGT. CDR3 residues: CASSDSWDMVDFYNEQFF. The CDR3 bases are TGTGCCAGCAGTGACTCTTGGGACATGGTGGATTTTTACAATGAGCAGTTCTTC.

J is TRBJ2-4 and V is TRBV19, with 8 bases lining up with TRBD2. V was pared by 5 bases and J by 3 bases, with 15 bases of the junction left unmatched. The germline gives CDR1 LNHDA, CDR2 SQIVND (reference sequence). The CDR3 sequence is 18 residues long. The CDR3, as DNA: TGTGCCAGTAGTCCTAGCCCGCCCGGCCGGGGGGGCAAAAACATTCAGTACTTC. Amino acid sequence: CASSPSPPGRGGKNIQYF.

The CDR3 region has the DNA TGTGCCAGCAGTTTATTTGGGGCGGGGGATACGCAGTATTTT. Protein: CASSLFGAGDTQYF. This chain uses TRBV27 with TRBJ2-3, with D possibly being TRBD2 (6 bases). V dropped 1 base and J dropped 6 bases, with 11 bases sitting between them. CDR1 and CDR2 (germline): MNHEY, SMNVEV (reference sequence). This CDR3 has 14 amino acids.

The chain is built from TRBV24-1 and TRBJ2-7, with TRBD1 matching over 8 bases. This CDR3 has 16 residues. Germline V gene lookup returns CDR1 KGHDR and CDR2 SFDVKD. J was trimmed by 3 bases and V by 8 bases; bases with no gene match: 14. The CDR3 loop is CATITQGGPGGYEQYF. CDR3 nucleotides: TGTGCCACCATAACACAGGGGGGACCCGGGGGCTACGAGCAGTACTTC.

The chain combines TRBV28 with TRBJ1-3; TRBD1 matches 8 bases. J gave up 4 bases and V 5 bases, and 7 bases lay outside the gene matches. Per germline, CDR1 MDHEN and CDR2 SYDVKM. The CDR3 covers 15 residues. The CDR3, as DNA: TGTGCCAGCAGTGCAACCGGGACAGGAGGAAACACCATATATTTT. It specifies CASSATGTGGNTIYF.

This clone was counted once. The V call is TRBV19, the J call TRBJ1-6; the match to TRBD1 covers 8 bases. The junction had 6 bases not matched to a gene; V was cut back by 5 bases and J by 6 bases. Per the germline V gene, CDR1 is LNHDA and CDR2 is SQIVND (reference sequence). There are 15 residues in the CDR3. CDR3 amino acids: CASSAGGVGNSPLHF. The DNA of the CDR3 is TGTGCCAGTAGTGCAGGGGGCGTCGGTAATTCACCCCTCCACTTT.

This clone appeared a few times. This rearrangement joins TRBV20-1 to TRBJ1-2; D may be TRBD1 (5 bases). The germline V gene has CDR1 DFQATT and CDR2 SNEGSKA (reference sequence). The CDR3 is 11 amino acids. The ends were cut back, 5 bases at V and 5 bases at J, with 9 bases in the middle. CDR3 sequence: CSAGSGYGYTF. CDR3 sequence (DNA): TGCAGTGCTGGATCAGGGTATGGCTACACCTTC.

The chain has TRBV5-5 and TRBJ1-5; D possibly corresponds to TRBD1 (5 bases). Germline CDR1 SGHKS, CDR2 YYEKEE (reference sequence). V was shortened by 1 base and J by 8 bases, with 7 bases between the two germline ends. The CDR3 loop spans 12 amino acids. The CDR3 here is CASSLRGEPQHF. The DNA of the CDR3 is TGTGCCAGCAGCTTGCGGGGGGAGCCCCAGCATTTT. The variable domain in full, with the rest retrieved from reference TRBV5-5 and TRBJ1-5, is DAGVTQSPTHLIKTRGQQVTLRCSPISGHKSVSWYQQVLGQGPQFIFQYYEKEERGRGNFPDRFSARQFPNYSSELNVNALLLGDSALYLCASSLRGEPQHFGDGTRLSIL.

This chain connects TRBV7-2 to TRBJ2-1; 8 bases are a match to TRBD2. The CDR3 has 15 amino acids. Per germline, CDR1 SGHTA and CDR2 FQGNSA. J gave up 5 bases and V 4 bases, and 7 bases lay outside the gene matches. CDR3: CASSSSRGGNNEQFF. The CDR3 DNA follows: TGTGCCAGCAGCTCCTCCCGCGGGGGGAACAATGAGCAGTTCTTC.

The chain combines TRBV25-1 with TRBJ1-1; 8 bases align to TRBD1. After removal of 4 bases from V and 3 bases from J, the junction contained 10 bases not matched to a gene. Looked up from germline, CDR1 is MGHDK and CDR2 is SYGVNS. The CDR3 covers 16 residues. The CDR3 spells CASSGQGISSDTEAFF. The CDR3 nucleotides are TGTGCCAGCAGTGGACAGGGGATAAGTTCGGACACTGAAGCTTTCTTT.

V and J are TRBV12-3 or TRBV12-4 and TRBJ1-3, with D possibly matching TRBD1 (5 bases). Trimming cost V 1 base and J 7 bases, with 8 bases left between them. The CDR3 covers 13 residues. This CDR3 is CASSLVGGNTIYF. The CDR3 bases are TGTGCCAGCAGTTTAGTTGGGGGGAACACCATATATTTT.